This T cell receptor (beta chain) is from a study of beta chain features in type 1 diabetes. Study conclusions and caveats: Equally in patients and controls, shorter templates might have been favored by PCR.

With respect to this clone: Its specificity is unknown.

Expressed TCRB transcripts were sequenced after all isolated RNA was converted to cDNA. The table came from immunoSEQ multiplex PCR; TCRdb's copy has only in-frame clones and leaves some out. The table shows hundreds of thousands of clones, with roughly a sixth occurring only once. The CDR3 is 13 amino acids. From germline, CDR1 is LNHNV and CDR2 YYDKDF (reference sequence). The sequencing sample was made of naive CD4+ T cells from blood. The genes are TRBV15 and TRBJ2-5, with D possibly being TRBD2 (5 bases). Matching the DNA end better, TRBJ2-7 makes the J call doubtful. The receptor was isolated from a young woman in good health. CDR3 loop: CATSRSGTYEQYF. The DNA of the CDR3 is TGTGCCACCAGCAGGTCGGGGACCTACGAGCAGTACTTC.